This entry is about one TCR beta chain. V dropped 3 bases and J dropped 5; count of bases not matched to a gene: 12. The CDR3 sequence is 19 residues long. Germline V lookup: CDR1 SGHAT, CDR2 FQNNGV. The assay was immunoSEQ multiplex PCR, and TCRdb's table has in-frame clones only and misses some. The profile covers about 44,000 clones, with roughly nine tenths appearing a single time and approximately 1.1% taken by the ten largest. The data originate from a study of T cell changes during pregnancy in multiple sclerosis. The gene calls are TRBV11-2 and TRBJ2-3; 15 bases map to TRBD2. The sequence derives from a female donor with multiple sclerosis, enrolled in a pregnancy study. This material consisted of CD4+ T cells from peripheral blood mononuclear cells, taken after pregnancy. CDR3 amino acids: CASSFLTGLAGGPGDTQYF. CDR3 DNA sequence: TGTGCCAGCAGCTTCCTAACCGGACTAGCGGGAGGGCCAGGAGATACGCAGTATTTT.